The clone carrying this T cell receptor beta chain was observed at least ten times. Antigen: not known. This sample stems from a study of regulatory T cells in long-lasting Graves disease. Study-level results: Blood alone, not thyroid tissue, was studied. The small sample size may have reduced accuracy.

For TCR beta, libraries came from iRepertoire HTBI primers and Arm-PCR of CDR3 regions. TCRdb passed the multiplex PCR reads through MiXCR, listing each CDR3 protein once. The table shows hundreds of thousands of distinct CDR3 sequences, with more than 10% occurring only once. Time point: newly diagnosed GD, antithyroid drugs for less than 3 months. PBMC RNA served as the TCR library source. These data were likewise used in another study, on T cells in Graves' hyperthyroidism and ophthalmopathy. As reported in that work: Across 18 months, stable Graves' hyperthyroidism was marked by no progression to ophthalmopathy.

Sequences were derived from peripheral blood mononuclear cells (PBMCs), sampled at new diagnosis, from a patient treated with antithyroid drugs. The TCR sequence derives from a woman aged 30 to 39 with Graves disease.

CDR3 nucleotide sequence: TGTGCCAGCAGTTTAAAGGCCAGTCGGACCTACGAGCAGTACTTC. Encoded protein: CASSLKASRTYEQYF. The V gene is TRBV27, the J gene TRBJ2-7; D gene uncertain. The germline CDR1 and CDR2 sequences are MNHEY and SMNVEV (reference sequence). Trimming shortened V by 2 bases and J by 2 bases, and 13 bases separated the two germline ends. The CDR3 is 15 residues long.